Each of the 10 T cell receptor beta chains below was sequenced from the same sample in a study of blood T cell repertoires in COVID-19. Measured with immunoSEQ multiplex PCR; TCRdb has only the in-frame clones, and not every one. The profile shows roughly 250,000 clones, about 87% of them singletons. Source material: peripheral blood. All receptors come from a woman aged 40-49 years with acute or convalescent COVID-19.

The rearrangement uses TRBV6-5 and TRBJ1-1; TRBD1 aligns across 8 bases. This CDR3 spans 13 amino acids. Germline V gene sequence: CDR1 MNHEY, CDR2 SVGAGI. J lost 4 bases, V lost 10 bases, and 8 bases had no gene match. This chain's CDR3 is CATSGGLGTEAFF. The CDR3 DNA sequence: TGTGCCACCTCAGGGGGCTTGGGCACTGAAGCTTTCTTT.

The V gene is TRBV12-5, the J gene TRBJ1-1; D is ambiguous. Trimming removed 0 bases from V and 6 bases from J, with 23 bases in between. CDR3 length equals 18 residues. Germline CDR1 and CDR2: LGHNT and FRNRAP. CDR3 DNA sequence: TGTGCTAGTGGTTTGGTCAGAGGGAGTTTGGATGAGTTGCCTGAAGCTTTCTTT. This gives the protein CASGLVRGSLDELPEAFF.

The rearrangement links TRBV19 to TRBJ1-1, with D perhaps TRBD1 (6 bases). The CDR3 contains 15 residues. Germline CDR1 and CDR2: LNHDA and SQIVND (reference sequence). V was shortened by 5 bases and J by 7 bases, with 20 bases between the two germline ends. CDR3 residues: CASSLLLSGAGEAFF. The CDR3 DNA sequence: TGTGCCAGTAGTCTTCTACTCTCAGGGGCAGGTGAAGCTTTCTTT.

V is TRBV5-1 and J is TRBJ2-2, with 7 bases fitting TRBD1. V dropped 4 bases and J dropped 7; count of bases not matched to a gene: 7. The germline gives CDR1 SGHRS, CDR2 YFSETQ. This CDR3 has 14 residues. The CDR3 loop reads CASSLDRVGGELFF. CDR3 bases: TGCGCCAGCAGCCTCGACAGGGTAGGCGGGGAGCTGTTTTTT.

The genes are TRBV29-1 and TRBJ1-2; 8 positions agree with TRBD1. Germline-derived CDR1 and CDR2 are SQVTM and ANQGSEA. J lost 1 base, V lost 6 bases, and 10 bases had no gene match. There are 15 residues in the CDR3. In DNA form, the CDR3 reads TGCAGCGTCCCCAGCAGGGGGCGGGGTAACTATGGCTACACCTTC. Its translation: CSVPSRGRGNYGYTF.

The V gene is TRBV19, the J gene TRBJ1-1; D perhaps matches TRBD1 (5 bases). Germline-derived CDR1 and CDR2 are LNHDA and SQIVND (reference sequence). The CDR3 totals 15 residues. With 6 bases removed from V and 1 base from J, the gap between germline ends came to 15 bases. CDR3 sequence (DNA): TGTGCCAGTAGGCACCCGGGCAGGGCGAACACTGAAGCTTTCTTT. Translation gives CASRHPGRANTEAFF.

The rearrangement uses TRBV6-5 and TRBJ2-7, with 7 bases matching TRBD2. V shed 8 bases, J shed 4 bases, and the junction held 5 bases outside the gene matches. The germline V gene has CDR1 MNHEY and CDR2 SVGAGI. The CDR3 sequence is 12 residues long. The CDR3 protein is CASGGDAYEQYV. The CDR3 bases are TGTGCCAGCGGGGGGGACGCGTACGAGCAGTACGTC.

This chain connects TRBV7-2 to TRBJ2-1; 9 bases match TRBD2. After removal of 1 base from V and 7 bases from J, the junction contained 8 bases not matched to a gene. The germline V gene encodes CDR1 SGHTA and CDR2 FQGNSA. The CDR3 spans 16 residues. The CDR3 nucleotides are TGTGCCAGCAGCTTAGACAGCGGGGGGACGTGGAATGAGCAGTTCTTC. It specifies CASSLDSGGTWNEQFF.

This clone was seen a few times. The genes are TRBV9 and TRBJ2-1, with D perhaps matching TRBD2 (7 bases). This CDR3 is 14 amino acids long. The V and J ends lost 4 bases and 7 bases respectively, with 15 bases between them. CDR1 SGDLS and CDR2 YYNGEE come from the germline V gene. The CDR3 sequence: CASSLRGAPNEQFF. In DNA form, the CDR3 reads TGTGCCAGCAGCCTCCGGGGGGCCCCTAATGAGCAGTTCTTC.

This chain uses TRBV12-5 with TRBJ2-2; tentative D call: TRBD1 (5 bases). Trimming shortened V by 2 bases and J by 1 base, and 17 bases separated the two germline ends. Germline values: CDR1 LGHNT, CDR2 FRNRAP. The CDR3 runs 18 residues. CDR3 sequence: CASGLTMGQVKNTGELFF. DNA of the CDR3: TGTGCTAGTGGTTTGACCATGGGGCAGGTCAAGAACACCGGGGAGCTGTTTTTT.